This T cell receptor beta chain is from a study of cytomegalovirus exposure and HLA in healthy donors. General study points: Some TCR beta chains (around 180 of them) were listed as cytomegalovirus-associated. Segments of the TCR beta V type were, in most cases, productive about 90% or about 30% of the time in an earlier analysis. Most TCRs appeared rarely, but some public TCRs recurred in many donors. Some V segments could not be told apart, so they were left out, TRBV6-2 and TRBV6-3 among them.

Concerning this clone itself: Its antigen remains unknown.

The primer mix had 60 Vbeta and 13 Jbeta primers. Repertoires were generated with immunoSEQ multiplex PCR, while TCRdb's copy carries only in-frame clones and drops some. The sample lists about 150,000 clones, approximately 77% occurring once. The germline CDR1 and CDR2 sequences are MDHEN and SYDVKM. V lost 2 bases to trimming and J lost 3 bases, with 8 bases between them. The CDR3 runs to 14 residues. This chain uses TRBV28 with TRBJ2-1, with a weak D call TRBD1 (5 bases). This clonotype was obtained from a man younger than 35 in good health and CMV-seronegative. The source material was PBMCs. The CDR3 region has the DNA TGTGCCAGCAGTTTAGGGGCTCACTACAATGAGCAGTTCTTC. It yields the protein CASSLGAHYNEQFF.